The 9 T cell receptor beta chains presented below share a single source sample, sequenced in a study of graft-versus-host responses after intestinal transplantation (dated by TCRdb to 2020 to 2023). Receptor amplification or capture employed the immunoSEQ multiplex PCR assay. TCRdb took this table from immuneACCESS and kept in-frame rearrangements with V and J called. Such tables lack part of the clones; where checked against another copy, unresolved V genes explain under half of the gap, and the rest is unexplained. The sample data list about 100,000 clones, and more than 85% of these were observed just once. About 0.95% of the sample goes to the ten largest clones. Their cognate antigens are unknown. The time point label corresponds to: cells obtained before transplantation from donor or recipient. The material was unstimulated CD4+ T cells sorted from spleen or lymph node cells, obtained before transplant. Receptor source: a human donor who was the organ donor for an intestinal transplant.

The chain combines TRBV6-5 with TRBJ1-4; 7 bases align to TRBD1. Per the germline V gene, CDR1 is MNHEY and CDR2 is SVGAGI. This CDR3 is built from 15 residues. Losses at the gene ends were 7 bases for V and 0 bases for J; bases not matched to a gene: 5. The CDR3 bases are TGTGCCAGCATTACAGGGGAAGCAACTAATGAAAAACTGTTTTTT. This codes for CASITGEATNEKLFF.

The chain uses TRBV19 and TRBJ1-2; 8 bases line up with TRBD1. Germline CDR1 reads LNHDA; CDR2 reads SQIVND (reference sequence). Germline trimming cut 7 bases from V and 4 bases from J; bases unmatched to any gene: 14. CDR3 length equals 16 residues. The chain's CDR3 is CASNPSHRGGGYGYTF. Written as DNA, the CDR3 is TGTGCCAGTAATCCCTCTCACAGGGGGGGAGGCTATGGCTACACCTTC.

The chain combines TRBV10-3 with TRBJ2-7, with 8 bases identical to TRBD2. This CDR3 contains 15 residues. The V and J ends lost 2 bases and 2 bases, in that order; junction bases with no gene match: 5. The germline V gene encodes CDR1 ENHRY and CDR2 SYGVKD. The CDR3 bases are TGTGCCATCAGTGAGGGGGGACTAGTGACCTACGAGCAGTACTTC. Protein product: CAISEGGLVTYEQYF.

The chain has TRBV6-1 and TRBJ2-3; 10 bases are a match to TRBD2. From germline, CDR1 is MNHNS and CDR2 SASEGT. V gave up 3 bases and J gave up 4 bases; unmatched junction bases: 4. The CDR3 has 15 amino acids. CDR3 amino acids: CASSDRAGGPDTQYF. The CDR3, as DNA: TGTGCCAGCAGTGATCGAGCGGGGGGGCCAGATACGCAGTATTTT.

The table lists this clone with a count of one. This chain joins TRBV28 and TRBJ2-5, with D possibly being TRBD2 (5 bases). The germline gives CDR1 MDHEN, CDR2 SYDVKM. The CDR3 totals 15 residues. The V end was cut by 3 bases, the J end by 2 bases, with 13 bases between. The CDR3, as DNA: TGTGCCAGCAGTTTCGAAAGGACTCGGCAAGAGACCCAGTACTTC. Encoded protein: CASSFERTRQETQYF.

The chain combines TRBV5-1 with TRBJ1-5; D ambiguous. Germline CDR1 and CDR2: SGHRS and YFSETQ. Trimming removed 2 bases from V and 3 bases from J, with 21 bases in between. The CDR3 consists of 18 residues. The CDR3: CASSFTALGSVVNQPQHF. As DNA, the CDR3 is TGCGCCAGCAGCTTCACAGCACTTGGGTCGGTTGTCAATCAGCCCCAGCATTTT.

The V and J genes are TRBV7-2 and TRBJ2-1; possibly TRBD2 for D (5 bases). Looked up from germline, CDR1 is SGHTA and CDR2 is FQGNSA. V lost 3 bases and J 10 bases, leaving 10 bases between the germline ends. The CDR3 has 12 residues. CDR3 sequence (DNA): TGTGCCAGCAGCTTGGGAGTGGGGGAGCAGTTCTTC. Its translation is CASSLGVGEQFF.

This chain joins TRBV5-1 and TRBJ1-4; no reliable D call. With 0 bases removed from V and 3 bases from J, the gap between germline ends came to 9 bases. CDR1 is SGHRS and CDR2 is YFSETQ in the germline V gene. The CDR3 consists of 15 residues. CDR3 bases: TGCGCCAGCAGCTTGGTCGGGGTGCCTAATGAAAAACTGTTTTTT. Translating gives CASSLVGVPNEKLFF.

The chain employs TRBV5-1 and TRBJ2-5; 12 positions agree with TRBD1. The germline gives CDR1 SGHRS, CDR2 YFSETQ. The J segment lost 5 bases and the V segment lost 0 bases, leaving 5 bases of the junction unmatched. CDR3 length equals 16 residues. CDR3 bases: TGCGCCAGCAGCTTGGAGGGACAGGGGGCTTTTGAGACCCAGTACTTC. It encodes CASSLEGQGAFETQYF.